Listed here are 6 T cell receptor beta chains from one sample, sequenced in a study of early T cells in non-severe SARS-CoV-2 infection. MiXCR, run by TCRdb on the 5' RACE reads, gives a single entry per CDR3 protein. The data hold 68,000 or so distinct CDR3 sequences, with approximately 10% observed a single time. The sample taken for sequencing was whole blood. These receptors were collected from an adult who was a healthcare worker with PCR-confirmed SARS-CoV-2 infection or an uninfected control (not recorded which).

CDR3 nucleotides: TGTGCTAGTGGCCTTGAGGACGGAGGGATCATCTTCTTT. Amino acid sequence: CASGLEDGGIIFF. The chain employs TRBV12-5 and TRBJ1-1, with D unresolved. The CDR3 has 13 amino acids. Germline CDR1 LGHNT, CDR2 FRNRAP. V lost 6 bases and J 14 bases, leaving 22 bases between the germline ends.

V and J are TRBV11-3 and TRBJ2-3, with D possibly called TRBD1 or TRBD2 (5 bases each). V shed 3 bases and J shed 5 bases, with 9 bases lying between them. CDR1 and CDR2 from the germline V gene are SGHNT and YENEEA. CDR3 length: 13 amino acids. The CDR3 DNA reads TGTGCCAGCAGCTTCAGGGCGGGAGATACGCAGTATTTT. It translates to CASSFRAGDTQYF. Looking up the rest from reference TRBV11-3 and TRBJ2-3 gives the full variable domain: EAGVVQSPRYKIIEKKQPVAFWCNPISGHNTLYWYLQNLGQGPELLIRYENEEAVDDSQLPKDRFSAERLKGVDSTLKIQPAELGDSAVYLCASSFRAGDTQYFGPGTRLTVL.

This clonotype showed up just a few times. The rearrangement links TRBV2 to TRBJ2-2, with 7 nucleotides matching TRBD1. The ends lost 2 bases at V and 6 bases at J; junction bases unmatched: 12. This CDR3 contains 17 residues. Germline CDR1 SNHLY, CDR2 FYNNEI. The CDR3 loop is CASSEIRWVGGPGELFF. The CDR3 region has the DNA TGTGCCAGCAGTGAAATACGTTGGGTAGGGGGCCCCGGGGAGCTGTTTTTT.

This clonotype occurred many times. The chain employs TRBV11-2 and TRBJ2-1; 9 bases map to TRBD2. The CDR3 is 16 amino acids. Losses at the gene ends were 5 bases for V and 6 bases for J; bases not matched to a gene: 11. Germline CDR1 reads SGHAT; CDR2 reads FQNNGV. The CDR3, as DNA: TGTGCCAGCAGCCCAAGCGCGGGAGGGCCCACCAATGAGCAGTTCTTC. Translated, it gives CASSPSAGGPTNEQFF.

The table lists this clonotype with a few counts. V usage is TRBV4-1 and J usage is TRBJ2-6, with D maybe TRBD1 (6 bases). The V end lost 0 bases, the J end lost 0 bases, and 12 bases lay between the germline ends. Germline CDR1 is MGHRA and CDR2 is YSYEKL. The CDR3 is made up of 18 amino acids. This CDR3 is CASSQEDSSASGANVLTF. The CDR3 DNA reads as TGCGCCAGCAGCCAAGAGGACAGCTCGGCCTCTGGGGCCAACGTCCTGACTTTC.

This clonotype was observed a few times. The V call is TRBV28, the J call TRBJ2-7; no definite D call. CDR1 is MDHEN and CDR2 is SYDVKM in the germline V gene. The CDR3 has 13 residues. Deletions cut 7 bases from V and 2 bases from J, with 12 bases between. The CDR3 protein is CASTRLMTYEQYF. The DNA for the CDR3 is TGTGCCAGCACCCGCCTAATGACCTACGAGCAGTACTTC.